In this sample, the clone carrying this TCR beta chain turned up many times. The germline V gene encodes CDR1 MNHNS and CDR2 SASEGT. Trimming left V 3 bases short and J 0 bases short, with 8 bases between. This CDR3 spans 14 amino acids. Under 3 months was the duration of disease in ophthalmopathy patients, who also had a Clinical Activity Score of at least 3 and a NOSPECS grade of at least 4. Patients showing uncontrolled infection, other autoimmune disease, pregnancy or lactation were ineligible. The data stem from a study of T cells in Graves' hyperthyroidism and ophthalmopathy. RNA transcripts provided the source from which TCR beta CDR3 regions were amplified. Initially, a first-round RT-PCR of the TCR CDR3 employed the HTBI primer set. TCRdb called the multiplex PCR reads again in MiXCR, with one record for every CDR3 protein. The sample yields approximately 250,000 distinct CDR3 sequences, approximately 24% seen once.

V usage is TRBV6-1 and J usage is TRBJ1-1, with D possibly matching TRBD1 (5 bases). The sequence was obtained from a woman in her thirties or forties with Graves' ophthalmopathy. Sequenced input: blood. CDR3 bases: TGTGCCAGCAGTGAGGGGGGGATGAACACTGAAGCTTTCTTT. Its protein is CASSEGGMNTEAFF.